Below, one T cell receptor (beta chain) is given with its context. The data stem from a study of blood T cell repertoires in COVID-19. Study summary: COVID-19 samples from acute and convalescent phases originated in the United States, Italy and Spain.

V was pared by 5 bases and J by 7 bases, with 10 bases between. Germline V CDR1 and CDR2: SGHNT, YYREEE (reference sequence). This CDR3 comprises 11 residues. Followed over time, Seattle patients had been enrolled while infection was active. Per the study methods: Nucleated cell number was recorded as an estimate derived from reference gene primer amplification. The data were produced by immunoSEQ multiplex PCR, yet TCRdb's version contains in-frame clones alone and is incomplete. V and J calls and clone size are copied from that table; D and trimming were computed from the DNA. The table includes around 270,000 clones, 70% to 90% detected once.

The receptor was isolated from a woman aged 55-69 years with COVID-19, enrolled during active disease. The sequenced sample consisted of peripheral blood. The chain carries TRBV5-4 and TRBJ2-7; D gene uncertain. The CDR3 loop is CASSHGLEQYF. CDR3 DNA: TGTGCCAGCAGTCACGGTCTTGAGCAGTACTTC.